Listed below are T cell receptor beta chains from one sample, sequenced in a study of T-cell reconstitution after alpha-beta-depleted transplantation in children. One entry per CDR3 protein, called by TCRdb with MiXCR from the PCR reads. The sample consists of some 500,000 distinct CDR3 sequences, around 18% of them appearing once. The sequences come from PBMCs from the stem cell graft donor, collected from the stem cell graft. The origin of the receptors is a human donor who donated a stem cell graft to a child with acute lymphoblastic leukemia. Each CDR3 is given with its conserved first and last residue. The D gene is left open where the match is weak. Some rows have no size entry. The others give once, few or many, or a class for an expanded clone.

D gene	J gene	clone size	V gene	CDR3 DNA	CDR3 protein
-	TRBJ2-6	-	TRBV12-3/TRBV12-4	TGTGCCAGCGGACCGTACTTCTCTGGGGCCAACGTCCTGACTTTC	CASGPYFSGANVLTF
TRBD1	TRBJ2-7	few	TRBV12-3/TRBV12-4	TGTGCCAGCAACTACAGGGGTTTTAACTACGAGCAGTACTTC	CASNYRGFNYEQYF
TRBD2	TRBJ2-3	few	TRBV6-1	TGTGCCAGCAGTCCCAAGCGGGAGTGGGGCACAGATACGCAGTATTTT	CASSPKREWGTDTQYF
-	TRBJ2-2	-	TRBV3-1	TGTGCCAGCAGCCAAGGCGGGATCACCGGGGAGCTGTTTTTT	CASSQGGITGELFF
TRBD1	TRBJ2-2	few	TRBV6-2/TRBV6-3	TGTGCCAGCAGTCCCGGACAGGGAATGGGATCCGGGGAGCTGTTTTTT	CASSPGQGMGSGELFF
-	TRBJ2-7	-	TRBV27	TGTGCCAGCAGTTTATTGGCCGAGCCCTACGAGCAGTACTTC	CASSLLAEPYEQYF
-	TRBJ2-3	few	TRBV3-1	TGTGCCAGCAGCCCGGACACACCGGTGGGGGATACGCAGTATTTT	CASSPDTPVGDTQYF
-	TRBJ2-7	few	TRBV2	TGTGCCAGCAAGTGGGGAATGGACTACGAGCAGTACTTC	CASKWGMDYEQYF
-	TRBJ2-7	few	TRBV5-1	TGCGCCAGCAGCTTGGAAGGACTTGCCGAGCAGTACTTC	CASSLEGLAEQYF
-	TRBJ2-7	-	TRBV20-1	TGCAGTGGGGGGGACTCCCGCTCCCCATCCTACGAGCAGTACTTC	CSGGDSRSPSYEQYF
-	TRBJ2-3	few	TRBV24-1	TGTGCCACCAGTGACCGACTCGGGACTAGCACAGATACGCAGTATTTT	CATSDRLGTSTDTQYF
-	TRBJ2-3	few	TRBV20-1	TGCAGTGCTAGAACCCCGGGGTTAGCAACAGATACGCAGTATTTT	CSARTPGLATDTQYF
-	TRBJ1-1	few	TRBV5-1	TGCGCCAGCAGCGTAGACCTGGGCACTGAAGCTTTCTTT	CASSVDLGTEAFF
-	TRBJ2-7	-	TRBV20-1	TGCAGTGCTAGTGTCCCCGAGGGAGAGCAGTACTTC	CSASVPEGEQYF
TRBD2	TRBJ2-5	few	TRBV20-1	TGCAGTGCCCCCCCGGGCAGCGGGAGGGCGGAGACCCAGTACTTC	CSAPPGSGRAETQYF
-	TRBJ2-3	-	TRBV29-1	TGCAGCGTTGAAGAAGGGACCGGGGGAGAGCAGTATTTT	CSVEEGTGGEQYF
-	TRBJ1-5	many	TRBV10-3	TGTGCCATCAGTGCCCAAGACAGCTCCAATCAGCCCCAGCATTTT	CAISAQDSSNQPQHF
-	TRBJ1-2	few	TRBV29-1	TGCAGCGCCCTGGCAGGGGACTATGGCTACACCTTC	CSALAGDYGYTF
-	TRBJ2-3	-	TRBV12-3/TRBV12-4	TGTGCCAGCAGCCCCTCCGGTCGCACAGATACGCAGTATTTT	CASSPSGRTDTQYF
-	TRBJ2-7	-	TRBV7-9	TGTGCCAGCAGCGGGGCTACTACCTACGAGCAGTACTTC	CASSGATTYEQYF
-	TRBJ2-1	few	TRBV12-3/TRBV12-4	TGTGCCAGCAGTGGGGGAAGGCCACCGGTCACCTACAATGAGCAGTTCTTC	CASSGGRPPVTYNEQFF
-	TRBJ2-2	-	TRBV6-1	TGTGCCAGCAACACCGGTCGGGGGAGAGGTGACGGGGAGCTGTTTTTT	CASNTGRGRGDGELFF
TRBD1	TRBJ2-1	few	TRBV6-5	TGTGCCAGCAGTTCCGGGACAGGGTGGGATGAGCAGTTCTTC	CASSSGTGWDEQFF
TRBD1	TRBJ1-2	few	TRBV29-1	TGCAGCGTCGACCGGACAGGGGGAGGCTACACCTTC	CSVDRTGGGYTF
TRBD2	TRBJ2-5	-	TRBV5-1	TGCGCCAGCAGCCCGGAGGGACTAGCGGGAGAGACCCAGTACTTC	CASSPEGLAGETQYF
TRBD1	TRBJ1-1	few	TRBV5-5	TGTGCCAGCAGCTTGGTAGGGACAGGGATCTTCGGAGCTTTCTTT	CASSLVGTGIFGAFF
TRBD1	TRBJ1-1	few	TRBV5-1	TGCGCCAGCAGATTTTCCGGGACAGGGGTCACTGAAGCTTTCTTT	CASRFSGTGVTEAFF
TRBD1	TRBJ2-7	-	TRBV19	TGTGCCAGTTCTTACGGGACAGCCTTCTACGAGCAGTACTTC	CASSYGTAFYEQYF
-	TRBJ2-7	few	TRBV9	TGTGCCAGCAGCCCAGGGGGGAGGTCCCCCTACGAGCAGTACTTC	CASSPGGRSPYEQYF
TRBD2	TRBJ2-7	few	TRBV12-3/TRBV12-4	TGTGCCAGCACCTCAAGCGGGAGCTCCTACGAGCAGTACTTC	CASTSSGSSYEQYF
TRBD1	TRBJ2-4	-	TRBV3-1	TGTGCCAGCAGCCAAGGGCAGGGGGCAAGAAACATTCAGTACTTC	CASSQGQGARNIQYF
TRBD1	TRBJ1-1	few	TRBV15	TGTGCCACCAGCAGACGGACAGGAAAGAACACTGAAGCTTTCTTT	CATSRRTGKNTEAFF
-	TRBJ2-1	few	TRBV12-3/TRBV12-4	TGTGCCAGCGGCCGGGGTACCTACAATGAGCAGTTCTTC	CASGRGTYNEQFF
TRBD1	TRBJ1-2	-	TRBV18	TGTGCCAGCTCACCATCAGGGGGTCCATATGGCTACACCTTC	CASSPSGGPYGYTF
-	TRBJ2-4	-	TRBV15	TGTGCCACCAGCACGATGACAACCACCAAAAACATTCAGTACTTC	CATSTMTTTKNIQYF
-	TRBJ2-7	many	TRBV27	TGTGCCAGCGGGGGGTACGAGCAGTACTTC	CASGGYEQYF
TRBD2	TRBJ2-1	-	TRBV20-1	TGCGGCGTAGCGGGAGGGCCTTTGCGGAATGAGCAGTTCTTC	CGVAGGPLRNEQFF
TRBD1	TRBJ1-1	-	TRBV12-3/TRBV12-4	TGTGCCAGCAGTTACCGCTCAGGGGGCCTCACTGAAGCTTTCTTT	CASSYRSGGLTEAFF
-	TRBJ1-4	few	TRBV6-5	TGTGCCAGCAGTTACTCAGGGACGGCCTATGAAAAACTGTTTTTT	CASSYSGTAYEKLFF
-	TRBJ2-1	few	TRBV7-9	TGTGCCAGCAGCTACGGCTCCCATGAGCAGTTCTTC	CASSYGSHEQFF
-	TRBJ2-1	few	TRBV29-1	TGCAGCGTTGAAGGCGAGGCCCGAACTTCGGACAATGAGCAGTTCTTC	CSVEGEARTSDNEQFF
-	TRBJ2-2	few	TRBV5-1	TGCGCCAGCAGCTTCCGAGGGCCGGTCGGGGAGCTGTTTTTT	CASSFRGPVGELFF
-	TRBJ2-7	-	TRBV12-3/TRBV12-4	TGTGCCAGCAGTTACCATCCGACCAGGGCTTACTACGAGCAGTACTTC	CASSYHPTRAYYEQYF
TRBD1	TRBJ2-1	once	TRBV27	TGTGCCAGCAGTGGACAGGGATCGTGGCGGTCCAGCTCCTACAATGAGCAGTTCTTC	CASSGQGSWRSSSYNEQFF
-	TRBJ1-4	few	TRBV12-3/TRBV12-4	TGTGCCAGCAGTTTAAACAGTTTAATTGAAAAACTGTTTTTT	CASSLNSLIEKLFF
-	TRBJ2-1	few	TRBV21-1	TGTGCCAGCAGCAATACCTACCCGTCCGGACAGGGAACAATCAATGAGCAGTTCTTC	CASSNTYPSGQGTINEQFF
-	TRBJ2-1	-	TRBV30	TGTGCCTGGACCGACTCCGGGACTTACAATGAGCAGTTCTTC	CAWTDSGTYNEQFF
-	TRBJ1-1	-	TRBV11-1	TGTGCCAGCAGCTTCGGCGTGAACACTGACGCTTTCTTT	CASSFGVNTDAFF
-	TRBJ2-7	-	TRBV27	TGTGCCAGCAGTTTACAGCCTTGGGCAGGATCCGAGCAGTACTTC	CASSLQPWAGSEQYF
-	TRBJ1-1	few	TRBV3-1	TGTGCCAGCAGCCAAGCTGGGCGGAAGAACACTGAAGCTTTCTTT	CASSQAGRKNTEAFF
-	TRBJ1-2	few	TRBV15	TGTGCCACCAGCGTTGGGTCGGTGGTGGATGGCTACACCTTC	CATSVGSVVDGYTF
-	TRBJ1-2	-	TRBV7-9	TGTGCCAGCAGTCTGGGATTGGCAGAGGGTTATGGCTACACCTTC	CASSLGLAEGYGYTF
TRBD1	TRBJ2-2	-	TRBV5-1	TGCGCCAGCAGCTTTAAAGACAGGGGGAACACCGGGGAGCTGTTTTTT	CASSFKDRGNTGELFF
-	TRBJ1-1	-	TRBV25-1	TGTGCCAGCAGTGAAGAGAGAACTTTCTTT	CASSEERTFF
TRBD2	TRBJ2-7	few	TRBV5-1	TGCGCCAGCAGCTTTCCTTCCCTACTACGGACTAGCGGGAGGGCTCATGATACCCGCGAGCAGTACTTC	CASSFPSLLRTSGRAHDTREQYF
-	TRBJ1-1	few	TRBV7-3	TGTGCCAGCAGCCCCCTCAGGGCCCGGAACACTGAAGCTTTCTTT	CASSPLRARNTEAFF
-	TRBJ1-1	-	TRBV4-1	TGCGCCAGCAGCCTCTGGAGGATTGTAAGGAACACTGAAGCTTTCTTT	CASSLWRIVRNTEAFF